This entry lists 10 T cell receptor beta chains sequenced from one sample in a study of identical twins. TCRdb passed the 5' RACE reads through MiXCR, listing each CDR3 protein once. This sample carries roughly 1,500,000 distinct CDR3 sequences, roughly 35% of them seen once, and the ten largest clones take about 0.25%. Sequencing used cord blood. These receptors were taken from a newborn girl in good health.

This clonotype showed up just a few times. V usage is TRBV28 and J usage is TRBJ2-7, with TRBD2 matching 12 bases. The CDR3 is 16 residues long. The V segment lost 4 bases and the J segment 0 bases; nucleotides outside the gene matches: 4. The germline gives CDR1 MDHEN, CDR2 SYDVKM. In DNA, the CDR3 is TGTGCCAGCAGTTACAGGACTAGCGGGGCCTCCTACGAGCAGTACTTC. Encoded protein: CASSYRTSGASYEQYF.

This clonotype was detected ten times or more. This chain connects TRBV24-1 to TRBJ2-5, with D perhaps TRBD1 (6 bases). Germline-derived CDR1 and CDR2 are KGHDR and SFDVKD. The CDR3 spans 13 residues. Trimming pared 5 bases from V and 2 bases from J, leaving 8 bases between. This CDR3 reads CATSGGGQETQYF. CDR3 coding DNA: TGTGCCACCAGTGGAGGGGGTCAAGAGACCCAGTACTTC.

This clonotype was detected a few times. The V and J genes are TRBV10-3 and TRBJ2-3; 14 bases agree with TRBD2. CDR3 size: 17 residues. Trimming at V came to 8 bases and at J to 5 bases, leaving 12 bases not matched to a gene. Germline CDR1 is ENHRY and CDR2 is SYGVKD. The CDR3 DNA follows: TGTGCCATCGGGACTGGGACTAGCGGGAGAGGAGGAGATACGCAGTATTTT. Translation: CAIGTGTSGRGGDTQYF.

This sequence joins TRBV3-1 and TRBJ2-3; D not certain. CDR1 LGHDT and CDR2 YNNKEL come from the germline V gene (reference sequence). Trimming left V 1 base short and J 7 bases short, with 6 bases between. The CDR3 sequence is 12 residues long. The CDR3 DNA reads as TGTGCCAGCAGCCAAGTCCGGCATACGCAGTATTTT. Residues: CASSQVRHTQYF.

With regard to this clonotype: Being one base from a much bigger clone, this may be a read error. The V and J genes are TRBV2 and TRBJ1-2; 7 nucleotides line up with TRBD1. The CDR3 is 13 residues long. Germline CDR1 reads SNHLY; CDR2 reads FYNNEI. V lost 6 bases to trimming and J lost 4 bases; unmatched junction nucleotides: 5. Here the CDR3 reads CASRAGQIYGYTF. DNA for the CDR3: TGTGCCAGCAGGGCGGGACAGATCTATGGCTACACCTTC. Looking up the rest from reference TRBV2 and TRBJ1-2 gives the full variable domain: EPEVTQTPSHQVTQMGQEVILRCVPISNHLYFYWYRQILGQKVEFLVSFYNNEISEKSEIFDDQFSVERPDGSNFTLKIRSTKLEDSAMYFCASRAGQIYGYTFGSGTRLTVV.

The chain employs TRBV3-1 and TRBJ2-5; D remains ambiguous. Trimming cost V 1 base and J 11 bases, with 14 bases left between them. CDR1 and CDR2 (germline): LGHDT, YNNKEL (reference sequence). The CDR3 is made up of 13 amino acids. This CDR3 is CASSQVEYAEQYF. CDR3 coding DNA: TGTGCCAGCAGCCAAGTAGAATACGCTGAGCAGTACTTC.

The chain combines TRBV28 with TRBJ2-4; maybe TRBD2 (6 bases). The CDR3 is made up of 17 amino acids. V was shortened by 3 bases and J by 0 bases, with 15 bases between the two germline ends. CDR1 MDHEN and CDR2 SYDVKM come from the germline V gene. CDR3 sequence (DNA): TGTGCCAGCAGTTTTCTCGGGAGCGGACTAGCCAAAAACATTCAGTACTTC. Its protein is CASSFLGSGLAKNIQYF. Based on the CDR3 plus reference TRBV28 and TRBJ2-4, the full variable domain is DVKVTQSSRYLVKRTGEKVFLECVQDMDHENMFWYRQDPGLGLRLIYFSYDVKMKEKGDIPEGYSVSREKKERFSLILESASTNQTSMYLCASSFLGSGLAKNIQYFGAGTRLSVL.

This clonotype appeared a few times. The rearrangement joins TRBV7-2 to TRBJ2-3; TRBD2 is a possible D gene (5 bases). Germline V gene data show CDR1 as SGHTA and CDR2 as FQGNSA. V was shortened by 7 bases and J by 0 bases, with 14 bases between the two germline ends. The CDR3 extends over 15 amino acids. CDR3 protein: CASTFGEASTDTQYF. The CDR3 DNA follows: TGTGCCAGCACCTTCGGGGAAGCTAGCACAGATACGCAGTATTTT.

This clonotype was seen once. The rearrangement joins TRBV7-9 to TRBJ2-1, with D uncertain. Germline V gives CDR1 SEHNR, CDR2 FQNEAQ (reference sequence). CDR3 length: 14 amino acids. V lost 3 bases and J lost 4, with 10 bases in between. CDR3 residues: CASSFVGPYNEQFF. CDR3 bases: TGTGCCAGCAGCTTCGTCGGGCCTTACAATGAGCAGTTCTTC.

The genes are TRBV6-5 and TRBJ2-2, with TRBD2 matching over 8 bases. Germline V gene data show CDR1 as MNHEY and CDR2 as SVGAGI. The J segment lost 7 bases and the V segment lost 6 bases, leaving 10 bases of the junction unmatched. CDR3 size: 15 residues. The DNA of the CDR3 is TGTGCCAGCAGCGCCTTAGCGGGAAGGGTCGGGGAGCTGTTTTTT. This gives the protein CASSALAGRVGELFF.